The source of this T cell receptor (beta chain) is a study of blood T cell repertoires in COVID-19. The CDR3 extends over 14 amino acids. V lost 5 bases, J lost 1 base, and 3 bases stayed unmatched. CDR1 and CDR2 (germline): LGHDT, YNNKEL (reference sequence). Study processing details: Researchers report that nucleated cell counts were estimated from reference gene primer amplification. TCRdb's copy holds only in-frame clones and misses some; the assay was immunoSEQ multiplex PCR. The V and J calls and clone size were taken over from that table, and D and trimming were inferred from the DNA. The sample yields more than 100,000 clones, 82% seen once.

The V call is TRBV3-1 (or the pseudogene TRBV3-2), the J call TRBJ1-1; 8 nucleotides line up with TRBD1. Sequenced input: peripheral blood. This TCR derives from an older woman with acute or convalescent COVID-19. Here the CDR3 DNA reads TGTGCCAGCAGCGCCCAGGGGGCGAACACTGAAGCTTTCTTT. Translation gives CASSAQGANTEAFF.